This T cell receptor beta chain emerged from a study of T cell changes during pregnancy in multiple sclerosis. The CDR3 spans 12 residues. Germline V lookup: CDR1 MNHNS, CDR2 SASEGT. Deletions cut 1 base from V and 4 bases from J, with 5 bases between. TCRdb's copy holds only in-frame clones and misses some; the assay was immunoSEQ multiplex PCR. The sample contains roughly 80,000 clones, under 95% of which appear only once. The sequencing here drew on peripheral blood, taken before pregnancy. The V call is TRBV6-1, the J call TRBJ2-7; the D is unclear. This clonotype was sampled from a female donor with multiple sclerosis, enrolled in a pregnancy study. The CDR3 here is CASSEVAYEQYF. CDR3 nucleotide sequence: TGTGCCAGCAGTGAAGTAGCATACGAGCAGTACTTC.